These 21 T cell receptor beta chains originate from one sample sequenced in a study of long-term antiretroviral therapy in people with HIV. The assay used was immunoSEQ (version v3.0), run at survey level. Some clones are missing from TCRdb's copy, which holds only in-frame ones; the method was immunoSEQ multiplex PCR. The repertoire has some 15,000 clones, around 84% of them found once; the top ten carry 7% to 10%. This material consisted of unsorted PBMCs, taken 0.1 years after starting antiretroviral therapy. The source is a young man with HIV.

The V call is TRBV2, the J call TRBJ1-3, with D perhaps matching TRBD1 (5 bases). This CDR3 spans 18 amino acids. Germline loops: CDR1 SNHLY, CDR2 FYNNEI. Trimming took off 2 bases at V and 0 bases at J, with 17 bases between the two ends. The CDR3: CASSEPQGNTYSGNTIYF. The CDR3 nucleotides read TGTGCCAGCAGTGAACCCCAGGGTAACACCTACTCTGGAAACACCATATATTTT.

The genes are TRBV19 and TRBJ1-4; unclear D gene. From germline, CDR1 is LNHDA and CDR2 SQIVND (reference sequence). V was pared by 5 bases and J by 8 bases, with 12 bases between. This CDR3 is built from 13 residues. The CDR3 spells CASSYPPDEKLFF. Written as DNA, the CDR3 is TGTGCCAGTAGTTACCCCCCGGACGAAAAACTGTTTTTT.

CDR3 residues: CASSQDLETRKVNTDTQYF. The DNA for the CDR3 is TGTGCCAGCAGCCAAGATCTCGAGACTCGAAAGGTCAATACAGATACGCAGTATTTT. V is TRBV4-2 and J is TRBJ2-3; D ambiguous. CDR1 is LGHNA, CDR2 YNFKEQ, per germline. The CDR3 sequence is 19 residues long. Trimming pared 0 bases from V and 3 bases from J, leaving 22 bases between.

Remarks on this clone: One end of the junction does not line up with germline, which may come from a read error. The chain joins TRBV28 to TRBJ2-2; the D is unclear. Germline CDR1 is MDHEN and CDR2 is SYDVKM. The CDR3 has 12 residues. In DNA form, the CDR3 reads TGTGCCAGCTTAAGGAACCCCGGGGAGCTGTTTTTT. Its protein is CASLRNPGELFF.

The chain carries TRBV7-6 and TRBJ2-7; 7 nucleotides line up with TRBD1. Germline values: CDR1 SGHVS, CDR2 FNYEAQ. Losses at the gene ends were 1 base for V and 5 bases for J; bases not matched to a gene: 5. This CDR3 region has 14 residues. The chain's CDR3 is CASSLGGTVDEQYF. The CDR3 DNA reads as TGTGCCAGCAGCTTAGGGGGGACAGTCGACGAGCAGTACTTC. Filled out from reference TRBV7-6 and TRBJ2-7, the complete variable domain reads GAGVSQSPRYKVTKRGQDVALRCDPISGHVSLYWYRQALGQGPEFLTYFNYEAQQDKSGLPNDRFSAERPEGSISTLTIQRTEQRDSAMYRCASSLGGTVDEQYFGPGTRLTVT.

The chain carries TRBV9 and TRBJ1-4; perhaps TRBD1 as D (5 bases). This CDR3 is 18 amino acids long. The germline V and J ends were trimmed by 3 bases and 7 bases, with 25 bases remaining between them. Germline loops: CDR1 SGDLS, CDR2 YYNGEE. The chain's CDR3 is CASSAEGPGDYGGEKLFF. In DNA form, the CDR3 reads TGTGCCAGCAGCGCCGAGGGACCCGGGGATTACGGGGGTGAAAAACTGTTTTTT.

The chain links TRBV29-1 to TRBJ2-1; 9 bases line up with TRBD1. V gave up 1 base and J gave up 6 bases; unmatched junction bases: 4. CDR1 is SQVTM and CDR2 is ANQGSEA in the germline V gene. CDR3 length equals 14 residues. The CDR3 spells CSVEGETGGNEQFF. The CDR3 DNA reads TGCAGCGTTGAAGGGGAGACAGGGGGCAATGAGCAGTTCTTC.

The CDR3 protein is CASRAGTNRYSYNEQFF. The DNA for the CDR3 is TGTGCCAGCAGAGCCGGGACTAATCGGTATTCTTACAATGAGCAGTTCTTC. The chain couples TRBV7-2 to TRBJ2-1, with TRBD2 identical over 7 bases. Per the germline V gene, CDR1 is SGHTA and CDR2 is FQGNSA. The CDR3 has 17 amino acids. V gave up 6 bases and J gave up 4 bases; unmatched junction bases: 15.

The rearrangement joins TRBV4-1 to TRBJ2-1; weak D call: TRBD2 (7 bases). V was clipped by 4 bases and J by 8 bases, with 27 bases between them. CDR1 is MGHRA and CDR2 is YSYEKL in the germline V gene. The CDR3 length is 18 residues. The CDR3 nucleotides read TGCGCCAGCAGCCGCGTGGGGAGGGCGGCGGGGGCCGGCGATGAGCAGTTCTTC. Its protein is CASSRVGRAAGAGDEQFF.

This clone was detected only a few times. The chain recombines TRBV15 with TRBJ1-5, with unresolved D. With 0 bases removed from V and 9 bases from J, the gap between germline ends came to 9 bases. Germline values: CDR1 LNHNV, CDR2 YYDKDF (reference sequence). This CDR3 has 13 amino acids. CDR3 protein: CATSRERLAPQHF. CDR3 bases: TGTGCCACCAGCAGAGAACGGCTTGCGCCCCAGCATTTT.

The V gene is TRBV7-2, the J gene TRBJ1-2, with 10 bases matching TRBD1. This CDR3 has 14 residues. The junction had 6 bases not matched to a gene; V was cut back by 5 bases and J by 6 bases. The germline V gene encodes CDR1 SGHTA and CDR2 FQGNSA. CDR3 nucleotides: TGTGCCAGCAGCGCCGGGACAGGGGTCAATGGCTACACCTTC. Protein product: CASSAGTGVNGYTF.

V gene TRBV7-3 combines with J gene TRBJ2-7; either TRBD1 or TRBD2 may supply D (5 bases each). This CDR3 has 14 residues. V was shortened by 3 bases and J by 3 bases, with 12 bases between the two germline ends. Germline lookup yields CDR1 SGHTA and CDR2 FQGTGA. The CDR3 spells CASSLSGTNYEQYF. DNA for the CDR3: TGTGCCAGCAGCTTGTCAGGGACGAACTACGAGCAGTACTTC.

This clone showed up just a few times. The J gene is TRBJ1-5, the V gene TRBV4-3; D uncertain. V was cut by 0 bases and J by 10 bases, with 7 bases left in between. The CDR3 consists of 12 residues. Germline V gene lookup returns CDR1 LGHNA and CDR2 YSLEER. The CDR3 is CASSQDTGPQHF. The CDR3 nucleotides are TGCGCCAGCAGCCAAGATACGGGACCCCAGCATTTT.

A few counts support this clone. The chain has TRBV6-1 and TRBJ2-7; 8 positions agree with TRBD2. V trimming: 6 bases; J trimming: 3 bases; junction bases outside the gene matches: 7. The CDR3 sequence is 14 residues long. Per germline, CDR1 MNHNS and CDR2 SASEGT. CDR3 loop: CASRKLAENYEQYF. The CDR3 nucleotides read TGTGCCAGCAGAAAACTAGCGGAGAACTACGAGCAGTACTTC.

V and J are TRBV15 and TRBJ2-7; D uncertain. The CDR3 is made up of 13 amino acids. The germline V gene has CDR1 LNHNV and CDR2 YYDKDF (reference sequence). The V end lost 3 bases, the J end lost 2 bases, and 8 bases lay between the germline ends. The CDR3 here is CATSSGPTYEQYF. In nucleotides, the CDR3 is TGTGCCACCAGCAGCGGTCCCACCTACGAGCAGTACTTC.

V usage is TRBV7-8 and J usage is TRBJ2-5; TRBD1 or TRBD2 may be the D gene (5 bases each). V was shortened by 0 bases and J by 1 base, with 9 bases between the two germline ends. The CDR3 length is 15 residues. Germline V CDR1 and CDR2: SGHVS, FQNEAQ. The CDR3 nucleotides read TGTGCCAGCAGCTTAGCGATAGGGACCCAAGAGACCCAGTACTTC. This codes for CASSLAIGTQETQYF.

This clone was recorded a few times. The chain recombines TRBV5-1 with TRBJ1-2; 7 positions match TRBD1. Germline V gene data show CDR1 as SGHRS and CDR2 as YFSETQ. Unmatched junction bases numbered 14, after V lost 0 bases and J lost 9 bases. The CDR3 consists of 16 residues. CDR3 bases: TGCGCCAGCAGCTTGGCGGGGGACAGTGGGCAAGGGAGCTACACCTTC. It is translated as CASSLAGDSGQGSYTF.

This sequence joins TRBV29-1 and TRBJ2-3; 7 bases fit TRBD2. Trimming cost V 4 bases and J 3 bases; bases outside gene matches: 10. Germline V gives CDR1 SQVTM, CDR2 ANQGSEA. The CDR3 contains 15 residues. CDR3 region: CSVATLAVMTDTQYF. CDR3 DNA sequence: TGCAGCGTTGCAACCCTAGCGGTAATGACAGATACGCAGTATTTT.

The CDR3 coding sequence is TGTGCCAGCAGCTTAGGGGACAGGGGGATGTTCACAGATACGCAGTATTTT. This translates into CASSLGDRGMFTDTQYF. The gene calls are TRBV11-3 and TRBJ2-3, with TRBD1 identical over 11 bases. CDR3 length equals 17 residues. V lost 1 base to trimming and J lost 2 bases; unmatched junction nucleotides: 5. Looked up from germline, CDR1 is SGHNT and CDR2 is YENEEA.

The V and J genes are TRBV5-6 and TRBJ2-7; 8 bases align to TRBD1. Germline lookup yields CDR1 SGHDT and CDR2 YYEEEE. The V gene end was trimmed by 4 bases and the J gene end by 3 bases; junction bases not matched to a gene: 3. The length of the CDR3 is 13 residues. DNA of the CDR3: TGTGCCAGCAGCACCGGGACAGGCTACGAGCAGTACTTC. It specifies CASSTGTGYEQYF.

The chain uses TRBV11-2 and TRBJ1-2; D gene ambiguous. The CDR3 runs 10 residues. V dropped 6 bases and J dropped 5 bases, with 4 bases sitting between them. CDR1 SGHAT and CDR2 FQNNGV come from the germline V gene. The CDR3, as DNA: TGTGCCAGCAGGGGGTATGGCTACACCTTC. Protein sequence: CASRGYGYTF.